The clone carrying this TCR beta chain was seen a handful of times. Its antigen remains unidentified. Germline CDR1 is SGHNT and CDR2 is YYREEE (reference sequence). Trimming removed 3 bases from V and 5 bases from J; junction bases left unmatched: 12. This CDR3 comprises 17 residues. This specimen belongs to a study of beta chain features in type 1 diabetes. About the research overall: There was similarity between patients and healthy donors in age, gender and cell yields. Study-level points and caveats: Whether TCRB rearrangement is influenced by HLA type went unresolved here. VDJ junctions sequenced from type 1 diabetes patients showed fewer insertions and more deletions.

Since all of the isolated RNA was reverse transcribed, expressed TCRB transcripts were what got sequenced. This table comes from immunoSEQ multiplex PCR, and its TCRdb copy is limited to in-frame clones, with some not included. The table has about 230,000 clones, roughly 9.6% seen once. This sequence joins TRBV5-4 and TRBJ2-1, with 9 bases lining up with TRBD2. The clonotype was recovered from a woman between 18 and 29 years old in good health. Sequencing was done on a sample of naive CD4+ T cells from blood. The CDR3 DNA sequence: TGTGCCAGCAGCTCCCCGGGCGGGAGACTAGCGGACAATGAGCAGTTCTTC. This sequence encodes CASSSPGGRLADNEQFF.